This passage covers 9 T cell receptor beta chains from one sample sequenced in a study of T cell changes during pregnancy in multiple sclerosis. Sequencing used immunoSEQ multiplex PCR; TCRdb keeps in-frame clones, though not all of them. This table has over 45,000 clones, around 93% appearing once. The sample was peripheral blood, taken in the third trimester of pregnancy. The receptors were sampled from a female donor with multiple sclerosis, enrolled in a pregnancy study.

The genes are TRBV2 and TRBJ2-1; 7 bases fit TRBD2. J was trimmed by 9 bases and V by 3 bases; bases with no gene match: 5. The CDR3 extends over 13 amino acids. Germline CDR1 reads SNHLY; CDR2 reads FYNNEI. The CDR3 reads CASSDPGLLEQFF. CDR3 sequence (DNA): TGTGCCAGCAGTGACCCGGGACTACTTGAGCAGTTCTTC.

CDR3 residues: CASSVASTGGYGYTF. The CDR3 DNA sequence: TGTGCCAGCAGCGTAGCTTCTACAGGGGGCTATGGCTACACCTTC. The chain has TRBV9 and TRBJ1-2; 8 bases match TRBD1. The J segment lost 4 bases and the V segment lost 0 bases, leaving 5 bases of the junction unmatched. Germline CDR1 SGDLS, CDR2 YYNGEE. The CDR3 totals 15 residues. Filled out from reference TRBV9 and TRBJ1-2, the complete variable domain reads DSGVTQTPKHLITATGQRVTLRCSPRSGDLSVYWYQQSLDQGLQFLIQYYNGEERAKGNILERFSAQQFPDLHSELNLSSLELGDSALYFCASSVASTGGYGYTFGSGTRLTVV.

This clone was detected once. This chain uses TRBV11-1 with TRBJ2-1, with 8 bases identical to TRBD2. Looked up from germline, CDR1 is SGHAT and CDR2 is FQDESV (reference sequence). J gave up 6 bases and V 5 bases, and 9 bases lay outside the gene matches. This CDR3 comprises 15 residues. The CDR3 DNA follows: TGTGCCAGCAGCGAACAAAAAGGGACTAGCAATGAGCAGTTCTTC. Residues: CASSEQKGTSNEQFF.

V usage is TRBV5-1 and J usage is TRBJ2-7; D perhaps matches TRBD1 (5 bases). The CDR3 spans 13 residues. V was pared by 4 bases and J by 5 bases, with 13 bases between. Germline CDR1 SGHRS, CDR2 YFSETQ. CDR3 sequence reads: CASSKEFRDEQYF. Here the CDR3 DNA reads TGCGCCAGCAGCAAGGAATTCAGGGACGAGCAGTACTTC. The full variable domain, rest sourced from reference TRBV5-1 and TRBJ2-7, is KAGVTQTPRYLIKTRGQQVTLSCSPISGHRSVSWYQQTPGQGLQFLFEYFSETQRNKGNFPGRFSGRQFSNSRSEMNVSTLELGDSALYLCASSKEFRDEQYFGPGTRLTVT.

V is TRBV11-2 and J is TRBJ1-2; D is uncertain. Germline V gene sequence: CDR1 SGHAT, CDR2 FQNNGV. The germline V and J ends were trimmed by 5 bases and 8 bases, with 12 bases remaining between them. This CDR3 is built from 12 residues. CDR3 sequence (DNA): TGTGCCAGCAGCCCCCCCCGGTCCGGCTACACCTTC. Translating gives CASSPPRSGYTF. The variable domain in full, with the rest retrieved from reference TRBV11-2 and TRBJ1-2, is EAGVAQSPRYKIIEKRQSVAFWCNPISGHATLYWYQQILGQGPKLLIQFQNNGVVDDSQLPKDRFSAERLKGVDSTLKIQPAKLEDSAVYLCASSPPRSGYTFGSGTRLTVV.

For the CDR3, the DNA is TGTGCCAGCAGCTTAGGGCTAGCCGAATACAATGAGCAGTTCTTC. Amino acid sequence: CASSLGLAEYNEQFF. The chain links TRBV11-2 to TRBJ2-1; D might be TRBD2 (5 bases). Germline values: CDR1 SGHAT, CDR2 FQNNGV. The CDR3 is made up of 15 amino acids. V shed 1 base and J shed 4 bases, with 11 bases lying between them.

V and J are TRBV15 and TRBJ2-1; TRBD2 matches at 11 bases. Trimming removed 0 bases from V and 6 bases from J; junction bases left unmatched: 4. Germline-derived CDR1 and CDR2 are LNHNV and YYDKDF (reference sequence). The CDR3 runs 16 residues. The CDR3, as DNA: TGTGCCACCAGCAGAGATACTAGCGGGGGAGCCAATGAGCAGTTCTTC. It codes for CATSRDTSGGANEQFF.

The V call is TRBV6-1, the J call TRBJ2-1, with TRBD2 matching 8 bases. The CDR3 consists of 15 residues. Germline V CDR1 and CDR2: MNHNS, SASEGT. V shed 8 bases and J 7 bases; nucleotides not matched to a gene: 13. The CDR3 region has the DNA TGTGCCAGCGGTACCCGTTCGGGAGGGCCAAATGAGCAGTTCTTC. As protein: CASGTRSGGPNEQFF.

This chain links TRBV10-2 with TRBJ2-7; 10 bases are a match to TRBD2. The trim removed 1 base at V and 0 bases at J, leaving 9 bases unmatched. Germline V gene lookup returns CDR1 WSHSY and CDR2 SAAADI. This CDR3 is 18 amino acids long. Here the CDR3 DNA reads TGCGCCAGCAGTGAGTGGATAGCGGGAGGTTCCTTCTCCTACGAGCAGTACTTC. It translates to CASSEWIAGGSFSYEQYF.